Listed here are 31 T cell receptor beta chains from one sample, sequenced in a study of cytomegalovirus exposure and HLA in healthy donors. Use of 60 Vbeta and 13 Jbeta primers characterized the PCR. Data came from immunoSEQ multiplex PCR; TCRdb stores just in-frame clones and leaves some out. This sample yields approximately 76,000 clones, of which about 64% are seen a single time; around 6% belongs to the top ten. The sequenced sample consisted of PBMCs. Receptors were obtained from a man between 25 and 39 years old in good health and CMV-seropositive.

The chain's CDR3 is CASSFGQGTEAFF. CDR3 sequence (DNA): TGTGCCAGCAGCTTCGGACAGGGAACTGAAGCTTTCTTT. This chain joins TRBV7-9 and TRBJ1-1, with 8 bases aligning to TRBD1. This CDR3 has 13 residues. Germline V gene lookup returns CDR1 SEHNR and CDR2 FQNEAQ (reference sequence). With 3 bases clipped from V and 5 bases from J, the junction kept 2 bases outside the gene matches.

The chain carries TRBV2 and TRBJ2-5; perhaps TRBD2 as D (6 bases). The CDR3 is 17 residues long. The V end lost 7 bases, the J end lost 8 bases, and 29 bases lay between the germline ends. CDR1 SNHLY and CDR2 FYNNEI come from the germline V gene. The CDR3 is CASTPRELRGARGTQYF. In nucleotides, the CDR3 is TGTGCCAGCACCCCCCGGGAATTGCGGGGTGCGAGAGGAACCCAGTACTTC.

The chain carries TRBV9 and TRBJ2-7; no clear D gene. The CDR3 sequence is 11 residues long. The germline CDR1 and CDR2 sequences are SGDLS and YYNGEE. Trimming removed 0 bases from V and 6 bases from J, with 4 bases in between. Here the CDR3 reads CASSVELEQYF. In DNA, the CDR3 is TGTGCCAGCAGCGTAGAACTCGAGCAGTACTTC. Full variable domain (remainder filled in from reference TRBV9 and TRBJ2-7): DSGVTQTPKHLITATGQRVTLRCSPRSGDLSVYWYQQSLDQGLQFLIQYYNGEERAKGNILERFSAQQFPDLHSELNLSSLELGDSALYFCASSVELEQYFGPGTRLTVT.

The chain joins TRBV5-1 to TRBJ2-3, with 7 bases fitting TRBD1. This CDR3 spans 16 amino acids. Looked up from germline, CDR1 is SGHRS and CDR2 is YFSETQ. The junction had 8 bases not matched to a gene; V was cut back by 0 bases and J by 4 bases. The CDR3 DNA follows: TGCGCCAGCAGCTTGGGGGGACAGTCAAATTCAGATACGCAGTATTTT. It is translated as CASSLGGQSNSDTQYF.

The chain employs TRBV10-1 and TRBJ2-7; 7 positions match TRBD1. Germline CDR1 and CDR2: WNHNN and SYGVQD (reference sequence). The CDR3 has 12 amino acids. The ends lost 6 bases at V and 3 bases at J; junction bases unmatched: 2. CDR3 in DNA: TGCGCCAGCAGCCCAGGGGGCTACGAGCAGTACTTC. It specifies CASSPGGYEQYF.

J is TRBJ2-7 and V is TRBV11-3; TRBD2 agrees at 8 bases. V was clipped by 1 base and J by 6 bases; unmatched bases: 2. Germline lookup yields CDR1 SGHNT and CDR2 YENEEA. This CDR3 has 13 residues. This CDR3 reads CASSLAGGVEQYF. The CDR3 nucleotides are TGTGCCAGCAGCTTAGCGGGGGGGGTCGAGCAGTACTTC.

This clone has more than one count but fewer than ten. The chain recombines TRBV4-2 with TRBJ2-2; 9 nucleotides line up with TRBD1. The CDR3 loop spans 16 amino acids. V dropped 0 bases and J dropped 6; count of bases not matched to a gene: 5. The germline gives CDR1 LGHNA, CDR2 YNFKEQ. The CDR3 nucleotides read TGTGCCAGCAGCCAAGATTCTGGACAGGGGCCCGGGGAGCTGTTTTTT. This codes for CASSQDSGQGPGELFF.

The chain links TRBV6-5 to TRBJ2-2, with 7 bases fitting TRBD2. Germline V gene data show CDR1 as MNHEY and CDR2 as SVGAGI. There are 14 residues in the CDR3. After removal of 5 bases from V and 5 bases from J, the junction contained 5 bases not matched to a gene. CDR3 bases: TGTGCCAGCAGTGCGACTAGCCCAACCGGGGAGCTGTTTTTT. This translates into CASSATSPTGELFF.

The V gene is TRBV30, the J gene TRBJ2-7; perhaps TRBD2 as D (5 bases). Between the trimmed V and J ends, which lost 2 bases and 2 bases, there was a span of 7 bases. This CDR3 region has 12 residues. Germline CDR1 and CDR2: GTSNPN and SVGIG (reference sequence). The CDR3 bases are TGTGCCTGGAGTATGGGAGCCTACGAGCAGTACTTC. Translated: CAWSMGAYEQYF. The full variable domain, rest sourced from reference TRBV30 and TRBJ2-7, is SQTIHQWPATLVQPVGSPLSLECTVEGTSNPNLYWYRQAAGRGLQLLFYSVGIGQISSEVPQNLSASRPQDRQFILSSKKLLLSDSGFYLCAWSMGAYEQYFGPGTRLTVT.

V gene TRBV7-9 combines with J gene TRBJ2-3; TRBD2 is a possible D gene (6 bases). The length of the CDR3 is 17 residues. V was pared by 4 bases and J by 2 bases, with 19 bases between. The germline CDR1 and CDR2 sequences are SEHNR and FQNEAQ (reference sequence). For the CDR3, the DNA is TGTGCCAGCAGCTCGGGTACGGGGAGGATTATCACAGATACGCAGTATTTT. It codes for CASSSGTGRIITDTQYF.

The gene calls are TRBV5-1 and TRBJ2-5; perhaps TRBD1 as D (6 bases). V was trimmed by 0 bases and J by 2 bases, leaving 11 bases between them. The CDR3 runs to 15 residues. Germline values: CDR1 SGHRS, CDR2 YFSETQ. In DNA form, the CDR3 reads TGCGCCAGCAGCTTGGCTGCAGGGGTACAAGAGACCCAGTACTTC. This encodes CASSLAAGVQETQYF.

The chain combines TRBV15 with TRBJ1-1; D uncertain. CDR1 LNHNV and CDR2 YYDKDF come from the germline V gene (reference sequence). The CDR3 runs 14 residues. The V and J ends lost 3 bases and 0 bases respectively, with 8 bases between them. DNA of the CDR3: TGTGCCACCAGCAGTCGTACTATGAACACTGAAGCTTTCTTT. It yields the protein CATSSRTMNTEAFF. Full variable domain (remainder filled in from reference TRBV15 and TRBJ1-1): DAMVIQNPRYQVTQFGKPVTLSCSQTLNHNVMYWYQQKSSQAPKLLFHYYDKDFNNEADTPDNFQSRRPNTSFCFLDIRSPGLGDTAMYLCATSSRTMNTEAFFGQGTRLTVV.

The CDR3 sequence: CASSLDRGHHMNTEAFF. The CDR3 bases are TGTGCCAGCAGCTTGGACAGGGGGCATCATATGAACACTGAAGCTTTCTTT. The rearrangement links TRBV5-4 to TRBJ1-1; TRBD1 matches at 9 bases. The CDR3 extends over 17 amino acids. The J segment lost 0 bases and the V segment lost 0 bases, leaving 6 bases of the junction unmatched. Per the germline V gene, CDR1 is SGHNT and CDR2 is YYREEE (reference sequence).

This clone was recorded a few times. The chain uses TRBV27 and TRBJ2-1, with 8 bases identical to TRBD1. Trimming cost V 5 bases and J 7 bases; bases outside gene matches: 13. The CDR3 consists of 16 residues. Per germline, CDR1 MNHEY and CDR2 SMNVEV (reference sequence). CDR3 DNA sequence: TGTGCCAGCAGTGTTCGGACAGGGATAGGTTATAATGAGCAGTTCTTC. This translates into CASSVRTGIGYNEQFF.

The chain uses TRBV5-1 and TRBJ2-3; TRBD2 matches 8 bases. This CDR3 has 15 amino acids. The J segment lost 1 base and the V segment lost 0 bases, leaving 1 base of the junction unmatched. Germline CDR1 reads SGHRS; CDR2 reads YFSETQ. This CDR3 reads CASSLETSGTDTQYF. CDR3 sequence (DNA): TGCGCCAGCAGCTTGGAGACTAGCGGCACAGATACGCAGTATTTT.

The rearrangement links TRBV6-4 to TRBJ2-1; perhaps TRBD2 as D (6 bases). The V and J ends lost 5 bases and 1 base respectively, with 18 bases between them. Germline loops: CDR1 MRHNA, CDR2 SNTAGT. The CDR3 has 17 amino acids. The CDR3 loop reads CASSQGGNSGSYNEQFF. The CDR3, as DNA: TGTGCCAGCAGTCAGGGAGGAAATAGCGGTTCCTACAATGAGCAGTTCTTC.

V is TRBV19 and J is TRBJ2-5; D is uncertain. This CDR3 region has 14 residues. V was clipped by 4 bases and J by 1 base, with 10 bases between them. Germline-derived CDR1 and CDR2 are LNHDA and SQIVND (reference sequence). For the CDR3, the DNA is TGTGCCAGTAGTAAACATAACCTCCAAGAGACCCAGTACTTC. It is translated as CASSKHNLQETQYF.

This clone was seen a single time. The chain recombines TRBV2 with TRBJ1-2, with 9 bases that match TRBD1. The germline V gene has CDR1 SNHLY and CDR2 FYNNEI. The CDR3 spans 16 residues. With V trimmed by 4 bases and J by 4 bases, 10 bases remained unmatched. CDR3 DNA sequence: TGTGCCAGCAGTGGTTTTTGGACAGGGGAAATCTATGGCTACACCTTC. Amino acid sequence: CASSGFWTGEIYGYTF.

The genes are TRBV29-1 and TRBJ2-5; D call uncertain. Matching the DNA end better, TRBJ2-7 makes the J call doubtful. Germline CDR1 reads SQVTM; CDR2 reads ANQGSEA. There are 14 residues in the CDR3. The CDR3 region has the DNA TGCAGCGTTGAAGATCAGAACAGACCCTACGAGCAGTACTTC. Protein: CSVEDQNRPYEQYF.

V usage is TRBV19 and J usage is TRBJ2-7; 7 nucleotides agree with TRBD1. Germline V gene sequence: CDR1 LNHDA, CDR2 SQIVND (reference sequence). After removal of 5 bases from V and 3 bases from J, the junction contained 10 bases not matched to a gene. The CDR3 extends over 15 amino acids. Written as DNA, the CDR3 is TGTGCCAGTAGTCGCAGGGGGACCCTAGGCTACGAGCAGTACTTC. Translating gives CASSRRGTLGYEQYF.

The chain has TRBV5-6 and TRBJ1-3; D is ambiguous. The V end lost 0 bases, the J end lost 0 bases, and 4 bases lay between the germline ends. This CDR3 comprises 14 residues. The V gene's germline CDR1 is SGHDT and CDR2 YYEEEE. The CDR3 sequence is CASSLGRSGNTIYF. The DNA of the CDR3 is TGTGCCAGCAGCTTGGGTCGCTCTGGAAACACCATATATTTT.

V gene TRBV27 combines with J gene TRBJ1-2, with 7 bases lining up with TRBD1. The germline CDR1 and CDR2 sequences are MNHEY and SMNVEV (reference sequence). CDR3 size: 13 residues. V shed 6 bases and J 6 bases; nucleotides not matched to a gene: 7. The DNA of the CDR3 is TGTGCCAGCAGCCAGACAGGGTTCGATGGCTACACCTTC. Translated, it gives CASSQTGFDGYTF.

A remark on this clone: One junction end does not reproduce the germline sequence, and a read error may be involved. The J gene is TRBJ1-6, the V gene TRBV5-4; D is undetermined. This CDR3 has 12 amino acids. CDR1 and CDR2 (germline): SGHNT, YYREEE (reference sequence). CDR3 coding DNA: TGTACCAGCAGCTCCTATTCTTCACCCCTCCACTTT. Protein sequence: CTSSSYSSPLHF.

The sample holds a few counts of this clone. This chain uses TRBV6-5 with TRBJ1-1; D perhaps matches TRBD1 (6 bases). The CDR3 is 12 residues long. Trimming removed 10 bases at V and 5 bases at J, with 14 bases between. Germline V gene lookup returns CDR1 MNHEY and CDR2 SVGAGI. CDR3 DNA: TGTGCCACCAAAACAAGGGGGACTGAAGCTTTCTTT. Amino acids: CATKTRGTEAFF.

This clone was seen a few times. CDR3 in amino acids: CASSSGQGADTQYF. The CDR3 nucleotides are TGTGCCAGCAGTTCGGGACAGGGGGCAGATACGCAGTATTTT. The V gene is TRBV6-5, the J gene TRBJ2-3; the match to TRBD1 covers 11 bases. Germline V gene lookup returns CDR1 MNHEY and CDR2 SVGAGI. The J segment lost 4 bases and the V segment lost 4 bases, leaving 1 base of the junction unmatched. The CDR3 totals 14 residues.

The rearrangement links TRBV5-1 to TRBJ2-2; 7 bases align to TRBD1. The germline CDR1 and CDR2 sequences are SGHRS and YFSETQ. CDR3 size: 15 residues. Germline trimming cut 2 bases from V and 5 bases from J; bases unmatched to any gene: 6. This chain's CDR3 is CASSFMDRLTGELFF. The CDR3 nucleotides are TGCGCCAGCAGCTTCATGGACAGGCTTACCGGGGAGCTGTTTTTT.

This clone has a handful of counts. This sequence joins TRBV4-3 and TRBJ1-3; TRBD1 might be the D (5 bases). Germline V CDR1 and CDR2: LGHNA, YSLEER. The CDR3 totals 14 residues. Trimming stripped 5 bases from V and 1 base from J, with 9 bases between. The CDR3 protein is CASSMTASGNTIYF. The CDR3 DNA reads TGCGCCAGCAGCATGACAGCTTCTGGAAACACCATATATTTT.

The gene calls are TRBV5-4 and TRBJ2-2; 14 bases map to TRBD2. Germline V gene lookup returns CDR1 SGHNT and CDR2 YYREEE (reference sequence). This CDR3 contains 19 residues. V was pared by 4 bases and J by 4 bases, with 12 bases of the junction left unmatched. CDR3 sequence (DNA): TGTGCCAGCAGCCCAAATAAAGGACTAGCGGGGGGCATCACCGGGGAGCTGTTTTTT. It is translated as CASSPNKGLAGGITGELFF.

This clone was picked up a small number of times. The rearrangement uses TRBV4-2 and TRBJ1-2; D ambiguous. Germline V gene sequence: CDR1 LGHNA, CDR2 YNFKEQ. V gave up 0 bases and J gave up 5 bases, with 13 bases separating them. The CDR3 sequence is 15 residues long. Written as DNA, the CDR3 is TGTGCCAGCAGCCAAGATAAAGGAGGGTCATATGGCTACACCTTC. It encodes CASSQDKGGSYGYTF.

The genes are TRBV4-2 and TRBJ2-1, with TRBD2 matching over 7 bases. The V segment lost 1 base and the J segment 9 bases; nucleotides outside the gene matches: 9. CDR3 length: 15 residues. The germline V gene has CDR1 LGHNA and CDR2 YNFKEQ. In DNA form, the CDR3 reads TGTGCCAGCAGCCAAGCGGGCGGGAGTTACGGTGAGCAGTTCTTC. It translates to CASSQAGGSYGEQFF.

The chain joins TRBV7-9 to TRBJ1-2; D not resolved. This CDR3 is built from 11 residues. The V and J ends lost 1 base and 8 bases respectively, with 5 bases between them. Germline CDR1 and CDR2: SEHNR and FQNEAQ (reference sequence). Here the CDR3 reads CASSLGRGYTF. CDR3 coding DNA: TGTGCCAGCAGCTTAGGGCGGGGCTACACCTTC.